Each of the 19 T cell receptor beta chains below was sequenced from the same sample in a study of blood T cell repertoires in COVID-19. Assay used: immunoSEQ multiplex PCR; TCRdb lists only in-frame clones, some missing. The data hold around 250,000 clones, with around 86% observed a single time. Sequenced material: peripheral blood. The receptors derive from a woman aged 55 to 70 who had recovered from COVID-19.

The chain links TRBV6-4 to TRBJ2-2; 7 bases fit TRBD2. The length of the CDR3 is 13 residues. J was trimmed by 6 bases and V by 5 bases; bases with no gene match: 3. Germline CDR1 reads MRHNA; CDR2 reads SNTAGT. Here the CDR3 DNA reads TGTGCCAGCAGTCCTGGACTAGCCGGGGAGCTGTTTTTT. Residues: CASSPGLAGELFF.

This chain joins TRBV6-5 and TRBJ1-3; D not resolved. Germline values: CDR1 MNHEY, CDR2 SVGAGI. Trimming took 7 bases from V and 4 from J, leaving 14 bases between them. This CDR3 region has 14 residues. The DNA for the CDR3 is TGTGCCAGCATCTACGAGGGCCAGGGAAACACCATATATTTT. Residues: CASIYEGQGNTIYF.

The table lists this clone with a few counts. The chain is built from TRBV6-1 and TRBJ1-5, with D uncertain. Trimming took 3 bases from V and 0 from J, leaving 6 bases between them. The CDR3 totals 14 residues. Germline V gene sequence: CDR1 MNHNS, CDR2 SASEGT. CDR3 loop: CASSDPSSNQPQHF. CDR3 sequence (DNA): TGTGCCAGCAGTGATCCCTCTAGCAATCAGCCCCAGCATTTT.

The gene calls are TRBV12-3 or TRBV12-4 and TRBJ2-1, with a possible D match to TRBD1 (6 bases). The V and J ends lost 6 bases and 3 bases respectively, with 9 bases between them. The CDR3 has 13 residues. Here the CDR3 DNA reads TGTGCCAGCAGGCTGACAGGCTACAATGAGCAGTTCTTC. Residues: CASRLTGYNEQFF.

The chain recombines TRBV20-1 with TRBJ1-2; D not certain. Trimming removed 8 bases at V and 7 bases at J, with 8 bases between. The CDR3 runs to 9 residues. CDR1 and CDR2 from the germline V gene are DFQATT and SNEGSKA (reference sequence). CDR3 DNA sequence: TGCAGTCCCCCGGGTGGCTACACCTTC. It yields the protein CSPPGGYTF.

The J gene is TRBJ1-3, the V gene TRBV7-9, with no clear D. The CDR3 extends over 14 amino acids. Trimming removed 3 bases from V and 0 bases from J, with 6 bases in between. CDR1 is SEHNR, CDR2 FQNEAQ, per germline (reference sequence). CDR3 in DNA: TGTGCCAGCAGCTTGGGCATCTCTGGAAACACCATATATTTT. Its translation is CASSLGISGNTIYF.

This clone was detected once. This chain connects TRBV19 to TRBJ1-2; possible D gene TRBD1, 6 bases. From germline, CDR1 is LNHDA and CDR2 SQIVND (reference sequence). The CDR3 totals 14 residues. Trimming took 1 base from V and 8 from J, leaving 14 bases between them. CDR3 sequence (DNA): TGTGCCAGTAGTATAGTAGGGACACCTCTAGGCTACACCTTC. Its protein is CASSIVGTPLGYTF.

The chain links TRBV3-1 (or the pseudogene TRBV3-2) to TRBJ1-1; the D gene is possibly TRBD1 (5 bases). In germline, CDR1 is LGHDT, CDR2 YNNKEL (reference sequence). Trimming took off 6 bases at V and 4 bases at J, with 15 bases between the two ends. This CDR3 comprises 14 residues. The CDR3 nucleotides read TGTGCCAGCAGTTTACGGCAGGGAGGCACTGAAGCTTTCTTT. Translating gives CASSLRQGGTEAFF.

The chain combines TRBV18 with TRBJ2-7; TRBD2 is a possible D gene (5 bases). Trimming took 3 bases from V and 7 from J, leaving 19 bases between them. The CDR3 loop spans 15 amino acids. Germline values: CDR1 KGHSH, CDR2 LQKENI. DNA for the CDR3: TGTGCCAGCTCACCCCCTACACGAGGGTTGGAAGAGCAGTACTTC. Residues: CASSPPTRGLEEQYF. Variable domain in full (rest from reference TRBV18 and TRBJ2-7): NAGVMQNPRHLVRRRGQEARLRCSPMKGHSHVYWYRQLPEEGLKFMVYLQKENIIDESGMPKERFSAEFPKEGPSILRIQQVVRGDSAAYFCASSPPTRGLEEQYFGPGTRLTVT.

The rearrangement links TRBV20-1 to TRBJ2-3, with a possible D match to TRBD2 (8 bases). The germline V gene has CDR1 DFQATT and CDR2 SNEGSKA (reference sequence). The CDR3 is 15 amino acids. Trimming shortened V by 3 bases and J by 1 base, and 14 bases separated the two germline ends. The CDR3 DNA reads TGCAGTGCTAGTCGGGGGGGACAGCGCACAGATACGCAGTATTTT. This encodes CSASRGGQRTDTQYF.

The CDR3 coding sequence is TGTGCCAGCAGACGTACAGGGGGCGCTTATAATTCACCCCTCCACTTT. Translating it yields CASRRTGGAYNSPLHF. The chain is built from TRBV28 and TRBJ1-6, with 9 bases fitting TRBD1. Germline CDR1 MDHEN, CDR2 SYDVKM. The CDR3 spans 16 residues. Losses at the gene ends were 6 bases for V and 4 bases for J; bases not matched to a gene: 7.

The chain carries TRBV4-1 and TRBJ2-7, with a weak D call TRBD1 (6 bases). This CDR3 has 15 amino acids. Per the germline V gene, CDR1 is MGHRA and CDR2 is YSYEKL. V was clipped by 2 bases and J by 3 bases, with 14 bases between them. The CDR3 spells CASSQRQVLDYEQYF. For the CDR3, the DNA is TGCGCCAGCAGCCAACGACAGGTCCTAGACTACGAGCAGTACTTC.

The genes are TRBV18 and TRBJ2-1; 7 positions agree with TRBD1. CDR3 size: 15 residues. CDR1 is KGHSH and CDR2 is LQKENI in the germline V gene. V lost 1 base, J lost 4 bases, and 4 bases stayed unmatched. CDR3 bases: TGTGCCAGCTCACCACTGAGGGGGCTGTACAATGAGCAGTTCTTC. It specifies CASSPLRGLYNEQFF.

In DNA, the CDR3 is TGCGCCAGCAGCCCCGGACAGGGACAAGGTGGCTACACCTTC. It yields the protein CASSPGQGQGGYTF. This chain links TRBV5-1 with TRBJ1-2, with 8 bases fitting TRBD1. Germline V lookup: CDR1 SGHRS, CDR2 YFSETQ. Trimming took 4 bases from V and 7 from J; bases not matched to a gene: 9. The CDR3 has 14 amino acids.

The rearrangement joins TRBV5-6 to TRBJ1-2, with 7 bases that match TRBD1. The CDR3 runs 13 residues. From germline, CDR1 is SGHDT and CDR2 YYEEEE. Trimming at V came to 5 bases and at J to 5 bases, leaving 6 bases not matched to a gene. The CDR3 DNA is TGTGCCAGCAGGGTGGACAGGAATTATGGCTACACCTTC. Its protein product is CASRVDRNYGYTF.

This clone appeared a few times. V and J are TRBV6-4 and TRBJ2-7; D possibly corresponds to TRBD2 (5 bases). Looked up from germline, CDR1 is MRHNA and CDR2 is SNTAGT. CDR3 size: 13 residues. V was trimmed by 8 bases and J by 4 bases, leaving 15 bases between them. CDR3 DNA sequence: TGTGCCAGCCCTCAACGTTGGAGGTACGAGCAGTACTTC. This encodes CASPQRWRYEQYF.

The V gene is TRBV14, the J gene TRBJ1-1; TRBD1 is a possible D gene (5 bases). CDR1 is SGHDN, CDR2 FVKESK, per germline. The CDR3 contains 19 residues. V was pared by 2 bases and J by 6 bases, with 28 bases between. The CDR3 DNA sequence: TGTGCCAGCAGCCAACATAAAAGGGGCGGGAAAAGGTATGCTCCTGAAGCTTTCTTT. Amino acid sequence: CASSQHKRGGKRYAPEAFF.

The chain uses TRBV24-1 and TRBJ2-5; possibly TRBD1 for D (6 bases). This CDR3 comprises 15 residues. Germline values: CDR1 KGHDR, CDR2 SFDVKD. Trimming cost V 3 bases and J 5 bases, with 15 bases left between them. The CDR3 sequence: CATSDPGRGGETQYF. The CDR3 nucleotides read TGTGCCACCAGTGATCCTGGCAGGGGTGGGGAGACCCAGTACTTC.

This clone appeared once. DNA for the CDR3: TGTGCCAGCAGCTATACATGGCAAGGCGGCCACGAGCAGTACTTC. Translated, it gives CASSYTWQGGHEQYF. This chain connects TRBV5-5 to TRBJ2-7; D not resolved. The V gene lost 3 bases and the J gene lost 5 bases, with 18 bases spanning the gap. The CDR3 runs 15 residues. The V gene's germline CDR1 is SGHKS and CDR2 YYEKEE (reference sequence). The full variable domain, in which reference TRBV5-5 and TRBJ2-7 provide the parts outside the CDR3, is DAGVTQSPTHLIKTRGQQVTLRCSPISGHKSVSWYQQVLGQGPQFIFQYYEKEERGRGNFPDRFSARQFPNYSSELNVNALLLGDSALYLCASSYTWQGGHEQYFGPGTRLTVT.